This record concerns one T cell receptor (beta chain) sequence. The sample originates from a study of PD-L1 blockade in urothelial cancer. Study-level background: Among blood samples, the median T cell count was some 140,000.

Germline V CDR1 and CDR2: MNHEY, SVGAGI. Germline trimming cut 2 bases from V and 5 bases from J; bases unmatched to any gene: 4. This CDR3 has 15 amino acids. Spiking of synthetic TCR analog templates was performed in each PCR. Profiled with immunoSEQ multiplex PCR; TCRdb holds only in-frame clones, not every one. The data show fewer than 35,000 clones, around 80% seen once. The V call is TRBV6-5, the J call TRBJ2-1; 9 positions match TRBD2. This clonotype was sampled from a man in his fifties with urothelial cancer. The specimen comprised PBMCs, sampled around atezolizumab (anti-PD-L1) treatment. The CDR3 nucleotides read TGTGCCAGCAGTTACGGGCGGGGGGGCCACAATGAGCAGTTCTTC. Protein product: CASSYGRGGHNEQFF.